The T cell receptor beta chain under discussion was sequenced for a study of shared clonotypes between healthy human individuals. Overall study: Three plates were used per donor for CD4 naive, three for CD4 memory, two for CD8 naive and one for CD8 memory. General study results and limits: Limitation of the genetic and exposure-history diversity represented came from the few donors.

As concerns this clone: What it binds is not known.

The naive CD8 population came from CD45RO-negative cells selected for CCR7, without terminally differentiated effector memory CD45RA+ cells. Measured with immunoSEQ multiplex PCR; TCRdb has only the in-frame clones, and not every one. The table has millions of clones, about 93% seen once. V trimming: 3 bases; J trimming: 2 bases; junction bases outside the gene matches: 18. There are 21 residues in the CDR3. Germline lookup yields CDR1 GTSNPN and CDR2 SVGIG (reference sequence). This chain uses TRBV30 with TRBJ2-2; 13 positions match TRBD2. This clonotype was obtained from a man between 18 and 35 years old in good health. Some clones in this sample may be carry-over from other donors' samples. Material for sequencing was naive CD8+ T cells from PBMCs. As DNA, the CDR3 is TGTGCCTGGAGGGGCCTAAGGGCTGCGGGGACTAGCGGGAAAAACACCGGGGAGCTGTTTTTT. Its protein product is CAWRGLRAAGTSGKNTGELFF.